This TCR beta chain was captured in a study of identical twins (TCRdb year 2016). For the wider study: To test whether fetal clonotypes persist, this study deep-sequenced TCR alpha and beta repertoires from monozygotic twins, from unrelated adults of various ages, and from cord blood. Replicate twin experiments were performed at different times using different library preparation protocols to rule out contamination. The paper's findings and limits, for the study overall: Excess twin sharing in beta out-of-frame sequences was weaker because fewer shared sequences lowered the signal-to-noise ratio. Abundant cord blood beta clonotypes had fewer insertions, young adult naive repertoires showed a similar but weaker trend, and memory repertoires showed no such trend. Compared with coincidental sharing between unrelated individuals, out-of-frame TCR alpha sequences shared between twins had an excess of sequences with low generation probability. Conclusions relied on cross-sectional statistical analysis, since the same donors could not be followed over many years. Invariant T cells such as MAIT and iNKT could partly confound zero-insertion analyses, although diverse VJ usage argued against such confounding for most clonotypes. In monozygotic twins, out-of-frame TCR alpha sharing was systematically underestimated by recombination models, although the models agreed with sharing between unrelated individuals.

Per the germline V gene, SGHRS is the CDR1 and YFSETQ is the CDR2. Trimmed from V: 2 bases; trimmed from J: 3 bases; junction bases lacking a gene match: 10. Counted from cysteine to phenylalanine, this CDR3 has 16 amino acids. Only CDR3 DNA is held: 48 bases, read in frame from base 1. Preparation of the library involved 5' RACE. This sample was sequenced with an Illumina HiSeq 2000. A universal primer binding site was added through template switching, and the final cDNA carried a unique molecular identifier so that TCR cDNA molecules could be counted accurately. Specific primers in the conserved constant-segment region were used to synthesize first-strand cDNA for the TCR alpha and beta chains. To control for contamination, each cDNA library was double barcoded with a SMART-Mk sample barcode plus Illumina barcodes. TruSeq adapter sequences along with Illumina sample barcodes were introduced in two successive PCR steps. Sequencing of the TCR alpha and beta cDNA libraries was done on the Illumina HiSeq platform using custom primers. For the original study's pipeline: MiGEC processed the raw reads to extract unique molecular identifiers, while MiXCR was used to determine the CDR3 positions. For each individual, recombination models were inferred using an EM algorithm with the repgenHMM and IGoR tools. The tcR package in R was used for shared clonotype analysis, with sharing normalized by the product of cloneset sizes. To study raw recombination free of thymic and clonal selection effects, out-of-frame nonproductive sequences were analyzed. The public reads were reprocessed in TCRdb via fastp at Q25 and MiXCR, keeping in-frame beta chains. Duplicate CDR3 protein sequences are folded into a single record with the most common DNA and genes. The V and J calls were determined by TCRdb, not by the authors. This sample comprises roughly 220,000 distinct CDR3 sequences, over 5.5% of them detected only once. In total, the top ten clones hold 14% to 15% of the sample.

Points on this clonotype: It has no known antigen specificity. No per-base quality is available; no much larger clone lies one base away.

Every donor in the study was a healthy Caucasian. Three pairs of female monozygotic twins, all aged 18 to 29 years, were included in the twin cohort. CD4+ and CD8+ T cell populations were isolated with positive isolation kits from Invitrogen. Separately, the same data were catalogued under a study of T cells expressing NK-cell markers. That second publication adds: Three sorted T-cell subsets (CD3+CD56+NKG2C+, CD3+CD56+NKG2C- and CD3+CD56-NKG2C+) from fewer than 10 donors had their TCR beta-chain repertoires profiled. Among the eight sequenced donors, seven were HCMV-seropositive and one was HCMV-seronegative. To restrict sorting to alphabetaTCR-expressing T cells, an anti-gammadeltaTCR antibody was added in several experiments. In a handful of donors, the dominant CD3+CD56+NKG2C+ clonotypes ranked among the top 10 CD8+ clonotypes, making up about 1.0-8% of CD8+ T cells. Those dominant clonotypes were again the most abundant among CD3+CD56-NKG2C+ cells in a handful of donors, at about 28.3-60.1%. It remained unclear whether the expanded NKG2C-expressing T cell clones were specific for HCMV antigens. All eight donors whose samples were sequenced were randomly selected healthy volunteers, three of them men and five women. HCMV serostatus was determined by detecting HCMV-specific IgG in serum with a commercial ELISA kit. Reads were demultiplexed and grouped by UMI with MIGEC, and clonotypes were assembled and quantified with MiTCR. To exclude erroneous sequences, any TCR cDNA sequence not supported by at least two reads was discarded. The tcR package was used for downstream repertoire analysis, and clonotypes were matched across fractions by CDR3 nucleotide sequence plus V segment. VDJmatch was used to annotate antigen specificity against VDJdb, with one amino acid substitution allowed in CDR3.

Sample: CD8+ T cells sorted from blood. This receptor was identified in a young woman in good health. The sequence joins TRBV5-1 to TRBJ2-5, with 7 bases aligning to TRBD1. The nucleotide sequence is TGCGCCAGCAGCTTCCCGACAGGGCTTGGGGAAGAGACCCAGTACTTC. This encodes CASSFPTGLGEETQYF.